The entry below gives a single T cell receptor beta chain sequence along with its context. Its cognate antigen is unknown. This sample is part of a study of cytomegalovirus exposure and HLA in healthy donors. Whole-study results and caveats: A later analysis reportedly found that, within productive TCRs, an Asian-associated ancestry cluster had fewer N-insertions than the mean observed across the approximately 600 donors.

Primers: 60 Vbeta forward and 13 Jbeta reverse. The assay was immunoSEQ multiplex PCR, and TCRdb's table has in-frame clones only and misses some. The repertoire consists of roughly 99,000 clones, with 82% occurring once and the leading ten covering under 3.5%. V was shortened by 11 bases and J by 1 base, with 17 bases between the two germline ends. Germline-derived CDR1 and CDR2 are SNHLY and FYNNEI. This CDR3 comprises 15 residues. The chain carries TRBV2 and TRBJ2-2, with D perhaps TRBD1 (5 bases). Sequencing input: PBMCs. The clonotype was recovered from a man aged 25-40 years in good health and CMV-seropositive. CDR3 region: CAGQTRTGNTGELFF. CDR3 bases: TGTGCCGGACAAACCAGAACGGGGAACACCGGGGAGCTGTTTTTT. Based on the CDR3 plus reference TRBV2 and TRBJ2-2, the full variable domain is EPEVTQTPSHQVTQMGQEVILRCVPISNHLYFYWYRQILGQKVEFLVSFYNNEISEKSEIFDDQFSVERPDGSNFTLKIRSTKLEDSAMYFCAGQTRTGNTGELFFGEGSRLTVL.